These 20 T cell receptor beta chains originate from one sample sequenced in a study of post-analysis software for immune sequencing data. General observations from the study: Patients used about 5 TRBV segments, including TRBV5-6, TRBV5-1 and TRBV20-1, more often than controls.

These receptors' targets are unknown. cDNA libraries of TCR beta carried unique molecular identifiers. TCRdb itself ran the PCR reads through MiXCR, one entry per CDR3 protein. The sample contains about 200,000 distinct CDR3 sequences, roughly 30% of which appear only once. Material for sequencing was blood. Source of these receptors: a girl younger than 18 with multiple sclerosis.

This clonotype was seen a few times. The gene calls are TRBV12-3 or TRBV12-4 and TRBJ2-6, with 8 bases aligning to TRBD1. This CDR3 spans 18 amino acids. V shed 5 bases, J shed 0 bases, and the junction held 9 bases outside the gene matches. The CDR3 sequence is CASSQSGQGYSGANVLTF. The CDR3 coding sequence is TGTGCCAGCAGTCAATCTGGACAGGGTTACTCTGGGGCCAACGTCCTGACTTTC.

This chain joins TRBV5-1 and TRBJ2-7, with D possibly matching TRBD2 (6 bases). The CDR3 consists of 16 residues. In germline, CDR1 is SGHRS, CDR2 YFSETQ. V lost 7 bases and J lost 6, with 26 bases in between. The CDR3, as DNA: TGCGCCAGCGGGCCGTGGGGAAGCGGGTCTACGGGCGAGCAGTACTTC. It encodes CASGPWGSGSTGEQYF.

This clonotype was seen at least ten times. This chain connects TRBV10-3 to TRBJ2-7, with 16 positions matching TRBD2. Trimming removed 2 bases from V and 2 bases from J; junction bases left unmatched: 15. This CDR3 is 21 amino acids long. The germline gives CDR1 ENHRY, CDR2 SYGVKD. This chain's CDR3 is CAISEIGTSGGAGSSPYEQYF. CDR3 nucleotides: TGTGCCATCAGTGAGATCGGGACTAGCGGGGGGGCCGGTTCCAGTCCCTACGAGCAGTACTTC.

At least ten counts were recorded for this clonotype. The V and J genes are TRBV25-1 and TRBJ2-5, with no clear D. There are 11 residues in the CDR3. The V gene lost 6 bases and the J gene lost 0 bases, with 2 bases spanning the gap. Looked up from germline, CDR1 is MGHDK and CDR2 is SYGVNS. The CDR3 sequence: CASSYQETQYF. The DNA for the CDR3 is TGTGCCAGCAGCTACCAAGAGACCCAGTACTTC.

This sequence joins TRBV5-1 and TRBJ2-7, with 10 bases identical to TRBD1. Germline-derived CDR1 and CDR2 are SGHRS and YFSETQ. V was clipped by 2 bases and J by 4 bases; unmatched bases: 3. This CDR3 has 14 amino acids. CDR3 bases: TGCGCCAGCAGCTTTGGGGACAGGGGTTACGAGCAGTACTTC. Amino acids: CASSFGDRGYEQYF. Combining the CDR3 with reference TRBV5-1 and TRBJ2-7 gives the whole variable domain KAGVTQTPRYLIKTRGQQVTLSCSPISGHRSVSWYQQTPGQGLQFLFEYFSETQRNKGNFPGRFSGRQFSNSRSEMNVSTLELGDSALYLCASSFGDRGYEQYFGPGTRLTVT.

On this clonotype: Possible read error: a much larger clone is one base away. The CDR3 nucleotides read TGCAGTGCTCCCAAAGGCTCCTACGGGCAGTACTTC. Amino acids: CSAPKGSYGQYF. V and J are TRBV20-1 and TRBJ2-7; D is undetermined. CDR1 DFQATT and CDR2 SNEGSKA come from the germline V gene (reference sequence). CDR3 length: 12 residues.

This clonotype was counted at least ten times. This chain uses TRBV11-2 with TRBJ1-2; 7 bases fit TRBD1. Germline values: CDR1 SGHAT, CDR2 FQNNGV. V shed 2 bases, J shed 4 bases, and the junction held 4 bases outside the gene matches. The CDR3 is 14 residues long. Here the CDR3 reads CASSLRTGGYGYTF. The DNA for the CDR3 is TGTGCCAGCAGCTTACGGACAGGTGGCTATGGCTACACCTTC.

This clonotype was observed a handful of times. This rearrangement joins TRBV29-1 to TRBJ2-2; D may be TRBD1 (5 bases). The CDR3 totals 14 residues. Trimming shortened V by 3 bases and J by 0 bases, and 8 bases separated the two germline ends. CDR1 and CDR2 from the germline V gene are SQVTM and ANQGSEA. CDR3 sequence reads: CSVEGRANTGELFF. In nucleotides, the CDR3 is TGCAGCGTTGAGGGCAGGGCGAACACCGGGGAGCTGTTTTTT.

This clonotype was seen more than once but under ten times. The rearrangement links TRBV6-5 to TRBJ2-1; 8 positions match TRBD2. This CDR3 spans 19 amino acids. V lost 8 bases, J lost 6 bases, and 24 bases stayed unmatched. The germline gives CDR1 MNHEY, CDR2 SVGAGI. Here the CDR3 reads CASGSKAGVIPEDPNEQFF. The CDR3 coding sequence is TGTGCCAGCGGTTCCAAAGCGGGGGTAATTCCGGAGGACCCCAATGAGCAGTTCTTC.

This clonotype has more than one count but fewer than ten. V usage is TRBV3-1 and J usage is TRBJ2-1; 7 positions agree with TRBD1. The germline V gene encodes CDR1 LGHDT and CDR2 YNNKEL (reference sequence). Unmatched junction bases numbered 2, after V lost 2 bases and J lost 1 base. The CDR3 runs 15 residues. CDR3 region: CASSQPGGSYNEQFF. The CDR3 bases are TGTGCCAGCAGCCAACCAGGGGGTTCCTACAATGAGCAGTTCTTC.

The chain joins TRBV7-2 to TRBJ1-4; D remains ambiguous. CDR3 size: 14 residues. V gave up 5 bases and J gave up 8 bases, with 15 bases separating them. The germline V gene has CDR1 SGHTA and CDR2 FQGNSA. Written as DNA, the CDR3 is TGTGCCAGCAGCGTCCGGTCGACACGAGAAAAACTGTTTTTT. As protein: CASSVRSTREKLFF.

For this clonotype: Just one base apart from a much larger clone, this may be a read error. This CDR3 is CSARDSGHSYNGQFF. DNA for the CDR3: TGCAGTGCTAGAGATTCAGGACACTCCTACAATGGGCAGTTCTTC. The V gene is TRBV20-1, the J gene TRBJ2-1; D is perhaps TRBD1 (5 bases). Per the germline V gene, CDR1 is DFQATT and CDR2 is SNEGSKA (reference sequence). The CDR3 has 15 residues.

This chain links TRBV7-9 with TRBJ1-5; D perhaps matches TRBD1 (5 bases). V was shortened by 5 bases and J by 1 base, with 9 bases between the two germline ends. This CDR3 has 14 residues. The germline V gene encodes CDR1 SEHNR and CDR2 FQNEAQ (reference sequence). The CDR3 here is CASSPGGSNQPQHF. As DNA, the CDR3 is TGTGCCAGCAGCCCCGGGGGGAGCAATCAGCCCCAGCATTTT.

This clonotype has more than one count but fewer than ten. CDR3 DNA sequence: TGTGCCAGCAGCCAACTCGACAGGGGCCAGAGTCAGCCCCAGCATTTT. This translates into CASSQLDRGQSQPQHF. This chain connects TRBV3-1 to TRBJ1-5, with 8 positions matching TRBD1. The CDR3 is 16 residues long. Per germline, CDR1 LGHDT and CDR2 YNNKEL (reference sequence). V shed 2 bases and J 6 bases; nucleotides not matched to a gene: 9.

This clonotype occurred a few times. This may be a read error, as it is one base from a much larger clone. The rearrangement links TRBV10-3 to TRBJ2-1, with D possibly matching TRBD2 (5 bases). CDR1 and CDR2 from the germline V gene are ENHRY and SYGVKD. V lost 6 bases and J 0 bases, leaving 9 bases between the germline ends. The CDR3 length is 14 residues. As DNA, the CDR3 is TGTGCCATCAGGGCCAGCGGCTCCTACAATGAGCAGTTCTTC. Translation: CAIRASGSYNEQFF.

This clonotype was detected a few times. J is TRBJ2-3 and V is TRBV2; D remains ambiguous. From germline, CDR1 is SNHLY and CDR2 FYNNEI. The ends were cut back, 0 bases at V and 2 bases at J, with 15 bases in the middle. This CDR3 spans 17 amino acids. The CDR3 DNA sequence: TGTGCCAGCAGTGAAGCGCTTGGCGTAGTCGACACAGATACGCAGTATTTT. This sequence encodes CASSEALGVVDTDTQYF. Filled out from reference TRBV2 and TRBJ2-3, the complete variable domain reads EPEVTQTPSHQVTQMGQEVILRCVPISNHLYFYWYRQILGQKVEFLVSFYNNEISEKSEIFDDQFSVERPDGSNFTLKIRSTKLEDSAMYFCASSEALGVVDTDTQYFGPGTRLTVL.

This chain joins TRBV10-3 and TRBJ2-4; D is undetermined. The V gene's germline CDR1 is ENHRY and CDR2 SYGVKD. CDR3 length: 14 residues. V shed 8 bases and J shed 3 bases, with 14 bases lying between them. The CDR3 region has the DNA TGTGCCATCCCCATCCGTATAGTCAAAAACATTCAGTACTTC. Protein: CAIPIRIVKNIQYF.

The count of this clonotype is one. A much larger clone lies one base from this, so it may be a read error. V usage is TRBV7-9 and J usage is TRBJ1-2, with D unresolved. Germline lookup yields CDR1 SEHNR and CDR2 FQNEAQ (reference sequence). The CDR3 contains 13 residues. This CDR3 is CTSSWGRDYGYTF. CDR3 bases: TGTACCAGCAGCTGGGGAAGGGACTATGGCTACACCTTC.

This clonotype was observed a few times. Given a much more abundant clone one base away, this may be a read error. CDR3 DNA: TGTGCCAGCAGCGTTAGCGGGGGGCAGCCATTCAATGAGCAGTACTTC. Amino acid sequence: CASSVSGGQPFNEQYF. The chain links TRBV7-2 to TRBJ2-1, with 10 bases fitting TRBD2. Matching the DNA end better, TRBJ2-7 makes the J call doubtful. The CDR3 length is 16 residues. Germline CDR1 is SGHTA and CDR2 is FQGNSA.

About this clonotype itself: Given a much more abundant clone one base away, this may be a read error. The chain recombines TRBV7-2 with TRBJ1-5, with D uncertain. The CDR3 contains 14 residues. CDR1 is SGHTA, CDR2 FQGNSA, per germline. DNA of the CDR3: TGTGCCAGCAACTTAGTGAGGTCAAATCAGCCCCAGCATTTT. It codes for CASNLVRSNQPQHF.